A selection of T cell receptor beta chains follows, all from one sample in a study of blood T cell repertoires in COVID-19. Using immunoSEQ multiplex PCR, the repertoire was profiled, and TCRdb retains in-frame clones only, with some absent. The table lists around 230,000 clones, about four fifths of them singletons. Sequences were obtained from peripheral blood. All receptors derive from an elderly woman with acute or convalescent COVID-19. The CDR3 runs from the conserved cysteine through the conserved F or W. D genes are given only for firm matches. The listing skips clone size in some rows; elsewhere it reads once, few, many or a size class.

v_call: TRBV19
j_call: TRBJ1-2
clone_size: -
d_call: -
cdr3_nt: TGTGCCAGTAGTCAGTGGACAGATTCTAACTATGGCTACACCTTC
cdr3_aa: CASSQWTDSNYGYTF

v_call: TRBV5-3
j_call: TRBJ2-5
clone_size: -
d_call: -
cdr3_nt: TGTGCCAGAAGCTTAGGACCAGGGAATCGGGAGACCCAGTACTTC
cdr3_aa: CARSLGPGNRETQYF

v_call: TRBV3-1/TRBV3-2
j_call: TRBJ2-7
clone_size: once
d_call: TRBD2
cdr3_nt: TGTGCCAGCAGCCAAATGGGGGGGACCGAGCAGTACTTC
cdr3_aa: CASSQMGGTEQYF

v_call: TRBV27
j_call: TRBJ1-6
clone_size: -
d_call: -
cdr3_nt: TGTGCCAGCAGCCGGGAAACTTATAATTCACCCCTCCACTTT
cdr3_aa: CASSRETYNSPLHF

v_call: TRBV7-9
j_call: TRBJ2-7
clone_size: -
d_call: TRBD1
cdr3_nt: TGTGCCAGCAGCTATGGGACAGGGAACGAGCAGTACTTC
cdr3_aa: CASSYGTGNEQYF

v_call: TRBV6-5
j_call: TRBJ1-2
clone_size: -
d_call: -
cdr3_nt: TGTGCCAGCAGTTACCAGGCGGGGTCGGGTTTCTATGGCTACACCTTC
cdr3_aa: CASSYQAGSGFYGYTF

v_call: TRBV11-2
j_call: TRBJ2-1
clone_size: -
d_call: -
cdr3_nt: TGTGCCAGCAGCCGACGGGATGAGCAGTTCTTC
cdr3_aa: CASSRRDEQFF

v_call: TRBV6-1
j_call: TRBJ1-2
clone_size: once
d_call: TRBD1
cdr3_nt: TGTGCCAGCAGTGAATTGAGACAGGGAGGCGGCTACACCTTC
cdr3_aa: CASSELRQGGGYTF

v_call: TRBV12-3/TRBV12-4
j_call: TRBJ1-2
clone_size: -
d_call: TRBD1
cdr3_nt: TGTGCCAGCGGGACAGGGGGCTCGAATGGCTACACCTTC
cdr3_aa: CASGTGGSNGYTF

v_call: TRBV7-9
j_call: TRBJ2-7
clone_size: -
d_call: TRBD1
cdr3_nt: TGTGCCAGCAGTTTGACATCCGGGACAGGGGGCGGAGAGCAGTACTTC
cdr3_aa: CASSLTSGTGGGEQYF

v_call: TRBV3-1/TRBV3-2
j_call: TRBJ2-7
clone_size: many
d_call: -
cdr3_nt: TGTGCCAGCAGCCAAGTCCAGGCCTACGAGCAGTACTTC
cdr3_aa: CASSQVQAYEQYF

v_call: TRBV5-4
j_call: TRBJ1-2
clone_size: -
d_call: TRBD1
cdr3_nt: TGTGCCAGCACGATTGGACAGGAACTAACCTATGGCTACACCTTC
cdr3_aa: CASTIGQELTYGYTF

v_call: TRBV7-9
j_call: TRBJ2-7
clone_size: -
d_call: TRBD1
cdr3_nt: TGTGCCAGCAGCTCCTCCGGGACAGGCTCCTACGAGCAGTACTTC
cdr3_aa: CASSSSGTGSYEQYF

v_call: TRBV5-5
j_call: TRBJ2-4
clone_size: -
d_call: -
cdr3_nt: TGTGCCAGCTCGAGGCAGGGCGGCGACATTCAGTACTTC
cdr3_aa: CASSRQGGDIQYF

v_call: TRBV19
j_call: TRBJ1-6
clone_size: -
d_call: TRBD1
cdr3_nt: TGTGCCAGTAGTAGGACAGGGTCCTATAATTCACCCCTCCACTTT
cdr3_aa: CASSRTGSYNSPLHF

v_call: TRBV7-3
j_call: TRBJ1-1
clone_size: -
d_call: TRBD1
cdr3_nt: TGTGCCAGCAGACAGACAGGGGACACTGAAGCTTTCTTT
cdr3_aa: CASRQTGDTEAFF

v_call: TRBV28
j_call: TRBJ2-3
clone_size: -
d_call: TRBD2
cdr3_nt: TGTGCCAGCAGTTCCGCGGGGGGATGGGGCACAGATACGCAGTATTTT
cdr3_aa: CASSSAGGWGTDTQYF

v_call: TRBV12-3/TRBV12-4
j_call: TRBJ1-4
clone_size: -
d_call: -
cdr3_nt: TGTGCCAGCAGGCCACGGGGGAGTGAAAAACTGTTTTTT
cdr3_aa: CASRPRGSEKLFF

v_call: TRBV27
j_call: TRBJ1-6
clone_size: -
d_call: -
cdr3_nt: TGTGCCAGCAGTTTACGGCAGGGAAATTCACCCCTCCACTTT
cdr3_aa: CASSLRQGNSPLHF

v_call: TRBV5-4
j_call: TRBJ1-1
clone_size: -
d_call: -
cdr3_nt: TGTGCCAGCAGCCCCGGGACTCCAATTGGGGCCACTGAAGCTTTCTTT
cdr3_aa: CASSPGTPIGATEAFF

v_call: TRBV11-2
j_call: TRBJ1-1
clone_size: -
d_call: -
cdr3_nt: TGTGCCAGCAGCTTAGGAGGCCTGAGGGACACTGAAGCTTTCTTT
cdr3_aa: CASSLGGLRDTEAFF

v_call: TRBV18
j_call: TRBJ1-2
clone_size: -
d_call: TRBD1
cdr3_nt: TGTGCCAGCTCATCCGGGACAGGGGTAGGAACGTATGGCTACACCTTC
cdr3_aa: CASSSGTGVGTYGYTF

v_call: TRBV19
j_call: TRBJ1-5
clone_size: -
d_call: TRBD1
cdr3_nt: TGTGCCAGTAGTTCAGGGGGCCGGAGCAATCAGCCCCAGCATTTT
cdr3_aa: CASSSGGRSNQPQHF

v_call: TRBV5-4
j_call: TRBJ2-5
clone_size: -
d_call: TRBD2
cdr3_nt: TGTGCCAGCAGCTCACCCGGGACCACGGGGGGGGAGACCCAGTACTTC
cdr3_aa: CASSSPGTTGGETQYF

v_call: TRBV14
j_call: TRBJ1-5
clone_size: -
d_call: -
cdr3_nt: TGTGCCAGCAGCCGGAGTGATCAGCCCCAGCATTTT
cdr3_aa: CASSRSDQPQHF

v_call: TRBV30
j_call: TRBJ2-7
clone_size: -
d_call: TRBD2
cdr3_nt: TGTGCCTGGAGTGTAGCGGGGGCCCCGACCTTTGGCGAGCAGTACTTC
cdr3_aa: CAWSVAGAPTFGEQYF

v_call: TRBV6-5
j_call: TRBJ1-2
clone_size: -
d_call: -
cdr3_nt: TGTGCCAGCCTCGAACCTCCGGGGATTAGTGGCTACACCTTC
cdr3_aa: CASLEPPGISGYTF

v_call: TRBV19
j_call: TRBJ2-5
clone_size: -
d_call: -
cdr3_nt: TGTGCCAGTAGTATAGGGCCAGGACTGGGAGAGACCCAGTACTTC
cdr3_aa: CASSIGPGLGETQYF

v_call: TRBV28
j_call: TRBJ2-3
clone_size: -
d_call: TRBD2
cdr3_nt: TGTGCCAGCAGTTTATCCCTGATCGGACTAGCGGGGGACGATACGCAGTATTTT
cdr3_aa: CASSLSLIGLAGDDTQYF

v_call: TRBV9
j_call: TRBJ2-5
clone_size: -
d_call: TRBD2
cdr3_nt: TGTGCCAGCAGTGGGCGGGGGGTCCAAGAGACCCAGTACTTC
cdr3_aa: CASSGRGVQETQYF

v_call: TRBV6-4
j_call: TRBJ2-2
clone_size: -
d_call: TRBD2
cdr3_nt: TGTGCCAGCAGTGTACTAGCGGGCGCCACCGGGGAGCTGTTTTTT
cdr3_aa: CASSVLAGATGELFF

v_call: TRBV11-2
j_call: TRBJ1-6
clone_size: -
d_call: TRBD1
cdr3_nt: TGTGCCAGCAGCTTCGGGACAGATAATTCACCCCTCCACTTT
cdr3_aa: CASSFGTDNSPLHF

v_call: TRBV7-9
j_call: TRBJ2-5
clone_size: few
d_call: TRBD1
cdr3_nt: TGTGCCAGCAGCTTAGCTCGGACAGGGGGTGGAGAGACCCAGTACTTC
cdr3_aa: CASSLARTGGGETQYF

v_call: TRBV27
j_call: TRBJ1-3
clone_size: -
d_call: -
cdr3_nt: TGTGCCAGCAGTCCGGGGGGGCCTGGAAACACCATATATTTT
cdr3_aa: CASSPGGPGNTIYF